A selection of T cell receptor beta chains follows, all from one sample in a study of regulatory T cells in long-lasting Graves disease. TCRdb reprocessed the multiplex PCR reads via MiXCR and lists one record per CDR3 protein. There are around 460,000 distinct CDR3 sequences in the sample; around 15% occur only once, and roughly a sixth lies in the top ten. This sample was shared with a second study, whose subject was T cells in Graves' hyperthyroidism and ophthalmopathy.

The sequencing here drew on peripheral blood mononuclear cells (PBMCs), taken at new diagnosis, from a patient treated with antithyroid drugs. The source is a woman between 50 and 59 years old with Graves disease. Each CDR3 is given with its conserved first and last residue. A D gene is named only where the DNA matches it firmly. For some rows the clone size is stated as once, few or many, or as a class when expanded; others skip it.

j_gene | d_gene | v_gene | abundance | CDR3aa | CDR3nt
TRBJ2-7 | NA | TRBV28 | many | CASSFLGLANYEQYF | TGTGCCAGCAGTTTTTTGGGGCTAGCGAATTACGAGCAGTACTTC
TRBJ2-7 | TRBD1 | TRBV28 | many | CASSLWGGRGRGFASYEQYF | TGTGCCAGCAGTTTATGGGGTGGCAGGGGGCGAGGGTTCGCCTCCTACGAGCAGTACTTC
TRBJ2-6 | NA | TRBV6-4 | few | CASSDSPGPAGGANVLTF | TGTGCCAGCAGTGACTCTCCGGGGCCCGCTGGTGGGGCCAACGTCCTGACTTTC
TRBJ2-2 | NA | TRBV9 | NA | CASRAGTSRTGELFF | TGTGCCAGCCGTGCCGGTACTAGCCGCACCGGGGAGCTGTTTTTT
TRBJ2-7 | NA | TRBV4-2 | few | CASSLRLDRGYEQYF | TGTGCCAGCAGCCTGCGACTAGACCGAGGCTACGAGCAGTACTTC
TRBJ2-1 | TRBD2 | TRBV20-1 | many | CSAKLAGVGNEQFF | TGCAGTGCTAAACTAGCGGGAGTGGGCAATGAGCAGTTCTTC
TRBJ2-1 | NA | TRBV2 | NA | CASSVMFQGDNEQFF | TGTGCCAGCAGTGTAATGTTCCAGGGAGACAATGAGCAGTTCTTC
TRBJ1-1 | NA | TRBV12-3/TRBV12-4 | many | CASSKTDEAFF | TGTGCCAGCAGTAAGACAGACGAAGCTTTCTTT
TRBJ2-1 | TRBD2 | TRBV6-2/TRBV6-3 | many | CASSQLAGVGNEQFF | TGTGCCAGCAGTCAACTAGCGGGAGTCGGCAATGAGCAGTTCTTC
TRBJ1-4 | TRBD1 | TRBV6-2/TRBV6-3 | NA | CASRIGTVTTNEKLFF | TGTGCCAGCAGGATCGGGACAGTCACAACTAATGAAAAACTGTTTTTT
TRBJ2-3 | TRBD2 | TRBV3-1 | NA | CASSQATSGDTQYF | TGTGCCAGCAGCCAAGCGACTAGCGGTGATACGCAGTATTTT
TRBJ1-1 | NA | TRBV4-1 | few | CASSQPRRATEAFF | TGCGCCAGCAGCCAACCAAGACGGGCCACTGAAGCTTTCTTT
TRBJ2-2 | TRBD2 | TRBV7-3 | NA | CASSPRLAAGELFF | TGTGCCAGCAGCCCCCGACTAGCCGCCGGGGAGCTGTTTTTT
TRBJ2-7 | NA | TRBV10-3 | NA | CAISETSSGSYEQYF | TGTGCCATCAGTGAGACTAGCTCGGGCTCCTACGAGCAGTACTTC
TRBJ2-7 | NA | TRBV11-2 | many | CASSLAPSEQYF | TGTGCCAGCAGCTTGGCCCCATCCGAGCAGTACTTC
TRBJ2-1 | TRBD2 | TRBV5-1 | few | CASSGTGTSVNEQFF | TGCGCCAGCAGCGGGACCGGGACTAGCGTCAATGAGCAGTTCTTC
TRBJ2-3 | TRBD2 | TRBV3-1 | NA | CASSQGASGRRTNTQYF | TGTGCCAGCAGCCAAGGGGCTAGCGGGAGAAGGACAAATACGCAGTATTTT
TRBJ2-1 | TRBD1 | TRBV7-3 | many | CASSYQGASYNEQFF | TGTGCCAGCAGCTACCAGGGGGCGTCCTACAATGAGCAGTTCTTC
TRBJ2-1 | TRBD2 | TRBV7-2 | few | CASSLPGQAGDNEQFF | TGTGCCAGCAGCTTACCCGGTCAAGCGGGAGACAATGAGCAGTTCTTC
TRBJ1-1 | NA | TRBV29-1 | few | CSAAGQWDTEAFF | TGCAGCGCCGCAGGACAGTGGGACACTGAAGCTTTCTTT
TRBJ2-3 | NA | TRBV9 | few | CASSSQTRSTDTQYF | TGTGCCAGCAGCTCACAGACTAGAAGCACAGATACGCAGTATTTT
TRBJ2-7 | TRBD2 | TRBV6-5 | many | CASSYASGDHYEQYF | TGTGCCAGCAGTTACGCGAGCGGGGACCACTACGAGCAGTACTTC
TRBJ2-5 | NA | TRBV6-9 | many | CASSYGTGRQETQYF | TGTGCCAGCAGTTACGGTACAGGACGCCAAGAGACCCAGTACTTC
TRBJ2-2 | TRBD2 | TRBV29-1 | many | CSAEGLYDTGELFF | TGCAGCGCCGAGGGACTATACGACACCGGGGAGCTGTTTTTT
TRBJ2-6 | TRBD1 | TRBV10-3 | NA | CAISASGTGGGGANVLTF | TGTGCCATCAGTGCATCCGGGACAGGGGGCGGTGGGGCCAACGTCCTGACTTTC